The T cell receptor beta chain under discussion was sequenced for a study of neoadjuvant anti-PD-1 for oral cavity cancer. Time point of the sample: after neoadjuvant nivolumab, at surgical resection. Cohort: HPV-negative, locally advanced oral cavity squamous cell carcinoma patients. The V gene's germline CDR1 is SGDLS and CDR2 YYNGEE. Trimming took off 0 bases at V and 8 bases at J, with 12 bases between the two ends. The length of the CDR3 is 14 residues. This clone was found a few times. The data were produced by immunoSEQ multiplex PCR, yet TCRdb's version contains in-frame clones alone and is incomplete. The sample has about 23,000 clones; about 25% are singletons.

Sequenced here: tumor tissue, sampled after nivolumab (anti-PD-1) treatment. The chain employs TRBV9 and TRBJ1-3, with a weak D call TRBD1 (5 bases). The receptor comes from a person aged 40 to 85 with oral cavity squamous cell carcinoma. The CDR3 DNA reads TGTGCCAGCAGCGTAGGACAGATACGGGACACCATATATTTT. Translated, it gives CASSVGQIRDTIYF.